The 29 T cell receptor beta chains reported below all come from one sample, sequenced in a study of T cell changes during pregnancy in multiple sclerosis. The method was immunoSEQ multiplex PCR; TCRdb's version includes in-frame clones alone and lacks a portion of them. This table has approximately 80,000 clones, 93% appearing once. The input for sequencing was peripheral blood, taken in the second trimester of pregnancy. These receptors were taken from a female donor in good health, enrolled as a control in a pregnancy study.

This clone was counted once. V usage is TRBV9 and J usage is TRBJ2-3; unclear D gene. CDR1 is SGDLS and CDR2 is YYNGEE in the germline V gene. The V end was cut by 4 bases, the J end by 0 bases, with 9 bases between. The CDR3 is made up of 14 amino acids. The chain's CDR3 is CASSRDTSTDTQYF. The CDR3 DNA follows: TGTGCCAGCAGCCGCGACACCAGCACAGATACGCAGTATTTT. The complete variable domain, with remaining parts taken from reference TRBV9 and TRBJ2-3, reads DSGVTQTPKHLITATGQRVTLRCSPRSGDLSVYWYQQSLDQGLQFLIQYYNGEERAKGNILERFSAQQFPDLHSELNLSSLELGDSALYFCASSRDTSTDTQYFGPGTRLTVL.

The rearrangement links TRBV7-2 to TRBJ1-1; D gene ambiguous. This CDR3 has 13 residues. CDR1 and CDR2 from the germline V gene are SGHTA and FQGNSA. V lost 4 bases and J 1 base, leaving 7 bases between the germline ends. CDR3 in amino acids: CASSSQKNTEAFF. CDR3 coding DNA: TGTGCCAGCAGCTCTCAGAAGAACACTGAAGCTTTCTTT.

The J gene is TRBJ1-1, the V gene TRBV29-1, with D possibly being TRBD1 (5 bases). The CDR3 has 11 amino acids. Germline lookup yields CDR1 SQVTM and CDR2 ANQGSEA. Trimming pared 7 bases from V and 1 base from J, leaving 7 bases between. The CDR3 reads CSADRNTEAFF. The CDR3 DNA reads as TGCAGCGCCGACAGGAACACTGAAGCTTTCTTT.

This chain uses TRBV5-1 with TRBJ1-2; TRBD1 matches at 8 bases. The germline gives CDR1 SGHRS, CDR2 YFSETQ. V lost 4 bases to trimming and J lost 4 bases; unmatched junction nucleotides: 9. CDR3 length: 15 residues. The DNA for the CDR3 is TGCGCCAGCAGCCCCGGGACAGGTGGACCCTATGGCTACACCTTC. The encoded protein is CASSPGTGGPYGYTF.

The genes are TRBV6-1 and TRBJ2-3; D perhaps matches TRBD2 (5 bases). CDR3 length: 14 amino acids. Germline V gene lookup returns CDR1 MNHNS and CDR2 SASEGT. The V end lost 7 bases, the J end lost 2 bases, and 13 bases lay between the germline ends. Here the CDR3 DNA reads TGTGCCAGCAACCAGCGGTTATCCACAGATACGCAGTATTTT. It translates to CASNQRLSTDTQYF.

The chain recombines TRBV7-9 with TRBJ2-3, with 7 positions matching TRBD2. In germline, CDR1 is SEHNR, CDR2 FQNEAQ (reference sequence). The CDR3 spans 15 residues. J gave up 2 bases and V 5 bases, and 7 bases lay outside the gene matches. CDR3 region: CASSPGRDYTDTQYF. CDR3 sequence (DNA): TGTGCCAGCAGCCCCGGGCGGGACTACACAGATACGCAGTATTTT.

The chain couples TRBV18 to TRBJ1-1, with D possibly TRBD1 on 5 matching bases. CDR1 is KGHSH and CDR2 is LQKENI in the germline V gene. V dropped 4 bases and J dropped 7 bases, with 10 bases sitting between them. This CDR3 comprises 12 residues. CDR3 region: CASSLGDGEAFF. In DNA, the CDR3 is TGTGCCAGCTCACTAGGGGATGGTGAAGCTTTCTTT. Complete variable domain (other parts from reference TRBV18 and TRBJ1-1): NAGVMQNPRHLVRRRGQEARLRCSPMKGHSHVYWYRQLPEEGLKFMVYLQKENIIDESGMPKERFSAEFPKEGPSILRIQQVVRGDSAAYFCASSLGDGEAFFGQGTRLTVV.

The V and J genes are TRBV29-1 and TRBJ2-7; 7 bases fit TRBD2. CDR3 length equals 13 residues. V lost 3 bases to trimming and J lost 4 bases; unmatched junction nucleotides: 6. CDR1 SQVTM and CDR2 ANQGSEA come from the germline V gene. CDR3: CSVEGDYGYEQYF. CDR3 DNA: TGCAGCGTTGAGGGGGACTATGGTTACGAGCAGTACTTC.

The chain couples TRBV6-5 to TRBJ1-6, with D hard to call. The germline V gene encodes CDR1 MNHEY and CDR2 SVGAGI. The germline V and J ends were trimmed by 4 bases and 8 bases, with 12 bases remaining between them. The CDR3 contains 14 residues. CDR3 in DNA: TGTGCCAGCAGTTCTGAGGGATCGGATTCACCCCTCCACTTT. It encodes CASSSEGSDSPLHF.

The chain joins TRBV5-6 to TRBJ2-3, with TRBD1 as a possible D gene (5 bases). The CDR3 totals 13 residues. Trimming removed 5 bases from V and 3 bases from J, with 10 bases in between. Looked up from germline, CDR1 is SGHDT and CDR2 is YYEEEE. CDR3 residues: CASRPRETDTQYF. As DNA, the CDR3 is TGTGCCAGCAGGCCCAGGGAAACAGATACGCAGTATTTT.

The chain employs TRBV11-2 and TRBJ1-2; D is ambiguous. The CDR3 is 18 amino acids. In germline, CDR1 is SGHAT, CDR2 FQNNGV. Trimming stripped 5 bases from V and 0 bases from J, with 22 bases between. The CDR3 loop is CASSKAGRAVGANYGYTF. CDR3 nucleotides: TGTGCCAGCAGCAAAGCGGGCCGCGCAGTAGGAGCTAACTATGGCTACACCTTC.

The chain recombines TRBV11-2 with TRBJ2-3; TRBD2 matches at 12 bases. CDR3 size: 15 residues. CDR1 and CDR2 from the germline V gene are SGHAT and FQNNGV. V was clipped by 6 bases and J by 4 bases; unmatched bases: 5. The DNA of the CDR3 is TGTGCCAGCAGGTCTAGCGGGGGGGCTTCAGATACGCAGTATTTT. Protein: CASRSSGGASDTQYF.

The chain uses TRBV11-2 and TRBJ2-5; tentatively, D is TRBD2 (6 bases). The CDR3 consists of 15 residues. The germline CDR1 and CDR2 sequences are SGHAT and FQNNGV. V was trimmed by 5 bases and J by 2 bases, leaving 15 bases between them. This chain's CDR3 is CASSPSPGLQETQYF. As DNA, the CDR3 is TGTGCCAGCAGCCCGTCACCGGGACTGCAAGAGACCCAGTACTTC. The whole variable domain, filled in from reference TRBV11-2 and TRBJ2-5, reads EAGVAQSPRYKIIEKRQSVAFWCNPISGHATLYWYQQILGQGPKLLIQFQNNGVVDDSQLPKDRFSAERLKGVDSTLKIQPAKLEDSAVYLCASSPSPGLQETQYFGPGTRLLVL.

V is TRBV4-1 and J is TRBJ2-3, with TRBD1 matching over 9 bases. The CDR3 extends over 16 amino acids. J gave up 0 bases and V 3 bases, and 4 bases lay outside the gene matches. Germline CDR1 and CDR2: MGHRA and YSYEKL. Written as DNA, the CDR3 is TGCGCCAGCAGCCAGCCCGGACAGGGGAGCACAGATACGCAGTATTTT. This translates into CASSQPGQGSTDTQYF.

The V call is TRBV30, the J call TRBJ1-5, with TRBD1 matching over 8 bases. The V and J ends lost 3 bases and 2 bases, in that order; junction bases with no gene match: 21. The CDR3 length is 20 residues. Germline V gives CDR1 GTSNPN, CDR2 SVGIG (reference sequence). Written as DNA, the CDR3 is TGTGCCTGGAGCGGGGCCAAGGGTTGGGGACAGGCGGGGGGCAATCAGCCCCAGCATTTT. As protein: CAWSGAKGWGQAGGNQPQHF.

This chain uses TRBV19 with TRBJ2-7; 7 positions agree with TRBD1. The CDR3 contains 13 residues. Trimming at V came to 4 bases and at J to 4 bases, leaving 4 bases not matched to a gene. Germline CDR1 LNHDA, CDR2 SQIVND (reference sequence). As DNA, the CDR3 is TGTGCCAGTAGTAAACAGGGGAGATACGAGCAGTACTTC. This gives the protein CASSKQGRYEQYF. The full variable domain, completed using reference TRBV19 and TRBJ2-7, is DGGITQSPKYLFRKEGQNVTLSCEQNLNHDAMYWYRQDPGQGLRLIYYSQIVNDFQKGDIAEGYSVSREKKESFPLTVTSAQKNPTAFYLCASSKQGRYEQYFGPGTRLTVT.

This chain joins TRBV7-2 and TRBJ2-7, with 8 positions matching TRBD1. The CDR3 spans 14 residues. V lost 5 bases and J lost 2; bases outside the gene matches: 5. Germline CDR1 reads SGHTA; CDR2 reads FQGNSA. The CDR3 region is CASSNRQGTYEQYF. CDR3 DNA sequence: TGTGCCAGCAGCAATCGACAGGGGACCTACGAGCAGTACTTC.

V and J are TRBV7-9 and TRBJ2-4, with D possibly matching TRBD1 (5 bases). V was shortened by 5 bases and J by 1 base, with 15 bases between the two germline ends. The length of the CDR3 is 16 residues. Germline loops: CDR1 SEHNR, CDR2 FQNEAQ (reference sequence). The CDR3 loop is CASSVIPAGAKNIQYF. The CDR3 nucleotides are TGTGCCAGCAGCGTAATCCCCGCAGGGGCCAAAAACATTCAGTACTTC. Filled out from reference TRBV7-9 and TRBJ2-4, the complete variable domain reads DTGVSQNPRHKITKRGQNVTFRCDPISEHNRLYWYRQTLGQGPEFLTYFQNEAQLEKSRLLSDRFSAERPKGSFSTLEIQRTEQGDSAMYLCASSVIPAGAKNIQYFGAGTRLSVL.

V is TRBV2 and J is TRBJ2-5, with a weak D call TRBD2 (5 bases). The germline V and J ends were trimmed by 3 bases and 5 bases, with 13 bases remaining between them. The CDR3 totals 14 residues. Germline loops: CDR1 SNHLY, CDR2 FYNNEI. CDR3 residues: CASSDRGSFETQYF. As DNA, the CDR3 is TGTGCCAGCAGTGACCGGGGTAGCTTTGAGACCCAGTACTTC.

This clone was recorded once. The chain couples TRBV27 to TRBJ1-2; unclear D gene. The CDR3 is 15 amino acids. V gave up 3 bases and J gave up 0 bases, with 11 bases separating them. Looked up from germline, CDR1 is MNHEY and CDR2 is SMNVEV (reference sequence). The CDR3 reads CASSFGTGANYGYTF. As DNA, the CDR3 is TGTGCCAGCAGTTTTGGAACTGGAGCTAACTATGGCTACACCTTC.

This clone showed up just a few times. One junction end disagrees with the germline gene, perhaps due to a read error. The rearrangement joins TRBV2 to TRBJ1-5; 7 nucleotides line up with TRBD1. From germline, CDR1 is SNHLY and CDR2 FYNNEI. This CDR3 is built from 15 residues. CDR3: CASSVMDRRGQAQHF. CDR3 nucleotides: TGTGCCAGCAGTGTGATGGACAGGAGGGGTCAGGCCCAGCATTTT.

V gene TRBV7-9 combines with J gene TRBJ1-4; D is unresolved. V gave up 5 bases and J gave up 0 bases, with 13 bases separating them. CDR1 is SEHNR and CDR2 is FQNEAQ in the germline V gene (reference sequence). The CDR3 runs to 16 residues. The CDR3 DNA is TGTGCCAGCAGCCCGACGTTGGGCGCAACTAATGAAAAACTGTTTTTT. This translates into CASSPTLGATNEKLFF. The whole variable domain, remainder taken from reference TRBV7-9 and TRBJ1-4, is DTGVSQNPRHKITKRGQNVTFRCDPISEHNRLYWYRQTLGQGPEFLTYFQNEAQLEKSRLLSDRFSAERPKGSFSTLEIQRTEQGDSAMYLCASSPTLGATNEKLFFGSGTQLSVL.

This chain uses TRBV10-3 with TRBJ1-3; 9 nucleotides match TRBD1. The CDR3 is 17 amino acids. Germline trimming cut 4 bases from V and 4 bases from J; bases unmatched to any gene: 11. Per germline, CDR1 ENHRY and CDR2 SYGVKD. CDR3 amino acids: CAISGIQQGAGGNTIYF. CDR3 nucleotides: TGTGCCATCAGTGGTATCCAACAGGGGGCAGGAGGAAACACCATATATTTT.

The chain employs TRBV20-1 and TRBJ1-2; D gene uncertain. The ends were cut back, 5 bases at V and 3 bases at J, with 4 bases in the middle. Germline loops: CDR1 DFQATT, CDR2 SNEGSKA (reference sequence). The CDR3 covers 10 residues. The CDR3 nucleotides read TGCAGTGCTCCCTACTATGGCTACACCTTC. Amino acids: CSAPYYGYTF.

The chain combines TRBV5-6 with TRBJ1-6; 8 bases align to TRBD1. Germline CDR1 reads SGHDT; CDR2 reads YYEEEE. This CDR3 is built from 16 residues. Unmatched junction bases numbered 8, after V lost 3 bases and J lost 6 bases. CDR3 nucleotide sequence: TGTGCCAGCAGCTACAAGGACAGGGAATTTAATTCACCCCTCCACTTT. It codes for CASSYKDREFNSPLHF.

The V and J genes are TRBV5-1 and TRBJ2-3, with TRBD1 matching over 7 bases. Looked up from germline, CDR1 is SGHRS and CDR2 is YFSETQ. The CDR3 contains 14 residues. The trim removed 0 bases at V and 4 bases at J, leaving 2 bases unmatched. The CDR3 DNA follows: TGCGCCAGCAGCTTGGAAGGGGGCCCAGATACGCAGTATTTT. Protein: CASSLEGGPDTQYF.

The chain combines TRBV2 with TRBJ1-6; the D gene is possibly TRBD1 (6 bases). The CDR3 covers 15 residues. V lost 5 bases and J 8 bases, leaving 16 bases between the germline ends. The germline gives CDR1 SNHLY, CDR2 FYNNEI. In DNA, the CDR3 is TGTGCCAGCAGTCCTACCGGGACATTTGATTCACCCCTCCACTTT. It is translated as CASSPTGTFDSPLHF. Using reference TRBV2 and TRBJ1-6 for the parts outside the CDR3, the full variable domain is EPEVTQTPSHQVTQMGQEVILRCVPISNHLYFYWYRQILGQKVEFLVSFYNNEISEKSEIFDDQFSVERPDGSNFTLKIRSTKLEDSAMYFCASSPTGTFDSPLHFGNGTRLTVT.

The chain has TRBV5-1 and TRBJ2-7; 7 nucleotides match TRBD1. V was clipped by 4 bases and J by 3 bases; unmatched bases: 7. CDR3 size: 14 residues. Germline V gives CDR1 SGHRS, CDR2 YFSETQ. The CDR3 region has the DNA TGCGCCAGCAGCCCTGGGGACAGAAGCTACGAGCAGTACTTC. Protein sequence: CASSPGDRSYEQYF.

Only one count was recorded for this clone. This rearrangement joins TRBV19 to TRBJ1-1; 7 bases match TRBD1. The CDR3 is made up of 19 amino acids. Germline V lookup: CDR1 LNHDA, CDR2 SQIVND (reference sequence). V dropped 7 bases and J dropped 1; count of bases not matched to a gene: 21. CDR3 region: CASNSQRGRDRGANTEAFF. The CDR3 bases are TGTGCCAGTAACTCTCAGAGAGGTCGGGACAGAGGAGCGAACACTGAAGCTTTCTTT.